These 7 T cell receptor beta chains came from one sample sequenced in a study of T cells in Graves' hyperthyroidism and ophthalmopathy. Using RNA transcripts as the source, TCR beta CDR3 regions were amplified. The TCR CDR3 first-round RT-PCR relied on the HTBI primer set. Using its own MiXCR run on the multiplex PCR reads, TCRdb lists one record per CDR3 protein. The table includes some 800,000 distinct CDR3 sequences, 35% to 40% detected once. The sample taken for sequencing was blood. The origin of the receptors is a young man with Graves' hyperthyroidism.

The V call is TRBV5-5, the J call TRBJ2-7, with D maybe TRBD2 (5 bases). The CDR3 covers 12 residues. The V end lost 1 base, the J end lost 6 bases, and 8 bases lay between the germline ends. CDR1 SGHKS and CDR2 YYEKEE come from the germline V gene (reference sequence). The CDR3 DNA reads as TGTGCCAGCAGCTTGTTCAGCGGCGAGCAGTACTTC. This codes for CASSLFSGEQYF.

This clonotype was picked up many times. The V and J genes are TRBV5-1 and TRBJ1-1, with D unclear. This CDR3 comprises 15 residues. The germline gives CDR1 SGHRS, CDR2 YFSETQ. The V end lost 0 bases, the J end lost 0 bases, and 9 bases lay between the germline ends. The CDR3 DNA reads TGCGCCAGCAGCTTGGATCCTGGGCTGAACACTGAAGCTTTCTTT. Translated, it gives CASSLDPGLNTEAFF.

The rearrangement uses TRBV10-3 and TRBJ1-2; D perhaps matches TRBD1 (5 bases). Germline-derived CDR1 and CDR2 are ENHRY and SYGVKD. Trimming stripped 10 bases from V and 0 bases from J, with 12 bases between. This CDR3 has 13 amino acids. The CDR3 DNA is TGTGCCACCACCGGGGGGTCTAACTATGGCTACACCTTC. It translates to CATTGGSNYGYTF.

This clonotype was detected only a few times. This chain connects TRBV7-9 to TRBJ1-6; 7 nucleotides match TRBD1. Germline V CDR1 and CDR2: SEHNR, FQNEAQ (reference sequence). Unmatched junction bases numbered 10, after V lost 5 bases and J lost 9 bases. This CDR3 is 15 amino acids long. As DNA, the CDR3 is TGTGCCAGCAGCCTCGCGGCCCAGGGGGGTTCACCCCTCCACTTT. Amino acid sequence: CASSLAAQGGSPLHF.

This clonotype was detected only a few times. The chain has TRBV7-2 and TRBJ2-5, with 7 bases matching TRBD1. Germline CDR1 SGHTA, CDR2 FQGNSA. J lost 5 bases, V lost 6 bases, and 6 bases had no gene match. The CDR3 has 13 amino acids. This CDR3 is CASSRGPPETQYF. CDR3 bases: TGTGCCAGCAGTAGGGGGCCCCCTGAGACCCAGTACTTC.

V is TRBV7-8 and J is TRBJ2-5; 13 bases fit TRBD2. Unmatched junction bases numbered 11, after V lost 5 bases and J lost 5 bases. The length of the CDR3 is 17 residues. In germline, CDR1 is SGHVS, CDR2 FQNEAQ. CDR3 residues: CASSLLWTSGGTETQYF. The CDR3, as DNA: TGTGCCAGCAGCCTACTATGGACTAGCGGGGGCACGGAGACCCAGTACTTC.

This clonotype was counted many times. This chain uses TRBV9 with TRBJ1-1; TRBD1 agrees at 8 bases. Germline V gene data show CDR1 as SGDLS and CDR2 as YYNGEE. The J segment lost 4 bases and the V segment lost 5 bases, leaving 4 bases of the junction unmatched. The CDR3 runs to 13 residues. The CDR3 region has the DNA TGTGCCAGCAGAGGGGACAGGTTCACTGAAGCTTTCTTT. Its protein is CASRGDRFTEAFF.